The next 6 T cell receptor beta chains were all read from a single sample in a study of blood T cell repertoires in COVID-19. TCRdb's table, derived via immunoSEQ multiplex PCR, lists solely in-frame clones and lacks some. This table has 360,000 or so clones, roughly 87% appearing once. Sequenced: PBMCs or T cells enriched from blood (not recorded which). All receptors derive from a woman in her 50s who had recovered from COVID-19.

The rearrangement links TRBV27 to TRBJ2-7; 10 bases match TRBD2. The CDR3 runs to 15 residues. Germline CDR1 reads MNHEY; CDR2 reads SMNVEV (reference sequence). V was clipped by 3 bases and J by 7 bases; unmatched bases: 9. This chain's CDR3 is CASSLSGRAAGEQYF. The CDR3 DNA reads TGTGCCAGCAGTTTGAGCGGGAGGGCCGCCGGTGAGCAGTACTTC.

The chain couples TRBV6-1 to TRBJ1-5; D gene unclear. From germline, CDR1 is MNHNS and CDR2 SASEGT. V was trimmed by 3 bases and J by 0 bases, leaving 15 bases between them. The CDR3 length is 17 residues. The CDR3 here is CASSDLRLTHSNQPQHF. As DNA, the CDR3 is TGTGCCAGCAGTGACCTGCGGCTGACTCATAGCAATCAGCCCCAGCATTTT.

The CDR3 DNA follows: TGTGCCAGCAGCCCGCTTATTGGCAGGATGAACACTGAAGCTTTCTTT. This encodes CASSPLIGRMNTEAFF. The chain combines TRBV7-9 with TRBJ1-1; D is unclear. The V end lost 5 bases, the J end lost 0 bases, and 16 bases lay between the germline ends. CDR3 size: 16 residues. Germline V gene sequence: CDR1 SEHNR, CDR2 FQNEAQ (reference sequence).

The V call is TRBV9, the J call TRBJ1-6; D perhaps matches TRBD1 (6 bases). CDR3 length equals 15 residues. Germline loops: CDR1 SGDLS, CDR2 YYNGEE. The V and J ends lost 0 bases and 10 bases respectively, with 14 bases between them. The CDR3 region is CASSVAGQGNSPLHF. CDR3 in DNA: TGTGCCAGCAGCGTAGCTGGGCAGGGGAACTCACCCCTCCACTTT.

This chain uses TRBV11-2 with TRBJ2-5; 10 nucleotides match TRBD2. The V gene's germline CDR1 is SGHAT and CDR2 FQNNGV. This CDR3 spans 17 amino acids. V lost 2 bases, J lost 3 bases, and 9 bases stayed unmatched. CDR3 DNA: TGTGCCAGCAGCTTAATTCGCGTAGCGGGAGGCAAAGAGACCCAGTACTTC. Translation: CASSLIRVAGGKETQYF.

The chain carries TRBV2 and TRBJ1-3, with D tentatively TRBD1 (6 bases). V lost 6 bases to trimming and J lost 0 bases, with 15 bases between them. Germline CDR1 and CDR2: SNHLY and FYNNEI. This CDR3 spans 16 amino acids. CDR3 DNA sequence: TGTGCCAGCAGGATCGTAGGGACAAGCTCTGGAAACACCATATATTTT. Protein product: CASRIVGTSSGNTIYF. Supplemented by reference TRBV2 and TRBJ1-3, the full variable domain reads EPEVTQTPSHQVTQMGQEVILRCVPISNHLYFYWYRQILGQKVEFLVSFYNNEISEKSEIFDDQFSVERPDGSNFTLKIRSTKLEDSAMYFCASRIVGTSSGNTIYFGEGSWLTVV.